These 24 T cell receptor beta chains originate from one sample sequenced in a study of neoadjuvant nivolumab and ipilimumab in lung cancer. Using immunoSEQ multiplex PCR, the repertoire was profiled, and TCRdb retains in-frame clones only, with some absent. The sample lists 25,000 to 30,000 clones, more than 75% seen once, with over 15% in the top ten. This material consisted of tumor tissue, taken after neoadjuvant nivolumab, alone or with ipilimumab, at or shortly before surgery. The receptors were sampled from an adult with non-small cell lung cancer.

This clone has a handful of counts. The CDR3 DNA is TGTGCCAGCTCACCACGAGACGGCACAGATACGCAGTATTTT. Translation gives CASSPRDGTDTQYF. The chain combines TRBV18 with TRBJ2-3; D unclear. Germline CDR1 KGHSH, CDR2 LQKENI. Trimming took 1 base from V and 1 from J, leaving 6 bases between them. CDR3 length equals 14 residues.

This chain uses TRBV18 with TRBJ1-1; a possible D gene is TRBD1 (6 bases). Germline-derived CDR1 and CDR2 are KGHSH and LQKENI. The V gene lost 5 bases and the J gene lost 0 bases, with 10 bases spanning the gap. This CDR3 spans 14 amino acids. DNA for the CDR3: TGTGCCAGCTCATTACAGGGACTGAACACTGAAGCTTTCTTT. Translated: CASSLQGLNTEAFF. Filled out from reference TRBV18 and TRBJ1-1, the complete variable domain reads NAGVMQNPRHLVRRRGQEARLRCSPMKGHSHVYWYRQLPEEGLKFMVYLQKENIIDESGMPKERFSAEFPKEGPSILRIQQVVRGDSAAYFCASSLQGLNTEAFFGQGTRLTVV.

The chain carries TRBV2 and TRBJ1-1, with D possibly TRBD1 on 5 matching bases. CDR3 length: 12 amino acids. V lost 11 bases, J lost 4 bases, and 14 bases lay in between. Germline V CDR1 and CDR2: SNHLY, FYNNEI. CDR3 amino acids: CAVRWGGTEAFF. In DNA, the CDR3 is TGTGCCGTCCGATGGGGGGGCACTGAAGCTTTCTTT.

The chain has TRBV4-1 and TRBJ1-1; D is uncertain. The V gene's germline CDR1 is MGHRA and CDR2 YSYEKL. There are 15 residues in the CDR3. V lost 4 bases and J lost 0, with 12 bases in between. The CDR3 spells CASSLREFLNTEAFF. The CDR3 DNA reads TGCGCCAGCAGCCTAAGGGAATTTCTGAACACTGAAGCTTTCTTT.

In its sample, this clone was seen a few times. V gene TRBV9 combines with J gene TRBJ2-7, with D uncertain. The CDR3 has 11 amino acids. CDR1 SGDLS and CDR2 YYNGEE come from the germline V gene. The ends were cut back, 3 bases at V and 5 bases at J, with 6 bases in the middle. DNA for the CDR3: TGTGCCAGCAGCGGAGTGGACGAGCAGTACTTC. Its protein is CASSGVDEQYF. The full variable domain, rest sourced from reference TRBV9 and TRBJ2-7, is DSGVTQTPKHLITATGQRVTLRCSPRSGDLSVYWYQQSLDQGLQFLIQYYNGEERAKGNILERFSAQQFPDLHSELNLSSLELGDSALYFCASSGVDEQYFGPGTRLTVT.

This chain joins TRBV19 and TRBJ1-6; 8 bases map to TRBD1. CDR1 LNHDA and CDR2 SQIVND come from the germline V gene (reference sequence). V gave up 3 bases and J gave up 7 bases; unmatched junction bases: 2. The CDR3 sequence is 14 residues long. The CDR3 here is CASSMDRANSPLHF. The CDR3, as DNA: TGTGCCAGTAGTATGGACAGGGCGAATTCACCCCTCCACTTT.

The V and J genes are TRBV5-4 and TRBJ1-1; D ambiguous. The CDR3 spans 13 residues. V gave up 2 bases and J gave up 1 base, with 6 bases separating them. The germline V gene has CDR1 SGHNT and CDR2 YYREEE (reference sequence). CDR3 bases: TGTGCCAGCAGCTTCATCCCGAACACTGAAGCTTTCTTT. This codes for CASSFIPNTEAFF.

The chain employs TRBV2 and TRBJ1-6; no reliable D call. V was shortened by 6 bases and J by 10 bases, with 16 bases between the two germline ends. CDR1 is SNHLY, CDR2 FYNNEI, per germline. CDR3 length equals 14 residues. The CDR3 DNA is TGTGCCAGCAGCTTAGTTGGTCCTGGCTCACCCCTCCACTTT. Residues: CASSLVGPGSPLHF.

This rearrangement joins TRBV5-4 to TRBJ1-4, with 8 bases matching TRBD1. V gave up 0 bases and J gave up 10 bases; unmatched junction bases: 11. Germline loops: CDR1 SGHNT, CDR2 YYREEE (reference sequence). CDR3 length: 16 residues. CDR3 sequence: CASSLGDGTGGGKLFF. For the CDR3, the DNA is TGTGCCAGCAGCTTGGGTGATGGAACAGGGGGTGGAAAACTGTTTTTT. Using reference TRBV5-4 and TRBJ1-4 for the parts outside the CDR3, the full variable domain is ETGVTQSPTHLIKTRGQQVTLRCSSQSGHNTVSWYQQALGQGPQFIFQYYREEENGRGNFPPRFSGLQFPNYSSELNVNALELDDSALYLCASSLGDGTGGGKLFFGSGTQLSVL.

V is TRBV7-4 and J is TRBJ1-5; D is undetermined. The V gene's germline CDR1 is SGHVT and CDR2 SQSDAQ. Trimming shortened V by 1 base and J by 5 bases, and 33 bases separated the two germline ends. CDR3 size: 22 residues. CDR3 region: CASSLGQRLLLTIYPPYQPQHF. For the CDR3, the DNA is TGTGCCAGCAGCTTAGGGCAGAGACTATTGTTGACCATCTATCCGCCCTATCAGCCCCAGCATTTT. Drawing the rest from reference TRBV7-4 and TRBJ1-5, the complete variable domain is GAGVSQSPRYKVAKRGRDVALRCDSISGHVTLYWYRQTLGQGSEVLTYSQSDAQRDKSGRPSGRFSAERPERSVSTLKIQRTEQGDSAVYLCASSLGQRLLLTIYPPYQPQHFGDGTRLSIL.

The rearrangement links TRBV5-1 to TRBJ2-1; a weak D match, TRBD2 (6 bases). From germline, CDR1 is SGHRS and CDR2 YFSETQ. V gave up 0 bases and J gave up 1 base, with 8 bases separating them. The CDR3 extends over 15 amino acids. CDR3 protein: CASSLGSGSYNEQFF. Here the CDR3 DNA reads TGCGCCAGCAGCTTGGGTAGCGGTTCCTACAATGAGCAGTTCTTC.

This clone turned up a few times. The CDR3 bases are TGTGCCAGCTCACCACTGCCAGGGGATTGGGTGAACACTGAAGCTTTCTTT. It yields the protein CASSPLPGDWVNTEAFF. This chain links TRBV18 with TRBJ1-1; D is possibly TRBD1 (6 bases). V was trimmed by 1 base and J by 0 bases, leaving 15 bases between them. There are 17 residues in the CDR3. Germline values: CDR1 KGHSH, CDR2 LQKENI.

This chain uses TRBV7-2 with TRBJ2-1; a weak D match, TRBD1 (6 bases). The CDR3 sequence is 16 residues long. Between the trimmed V and J ends, which lost 5 bases and 2 bases, there was a span of 16 bases. CDR1 is SGHTA and CDR2 is FQGNSA in the germline V gene. CDR3 coding DNA: TGTGCCAGCAGCCCTGTTCTGGACAGAACCTACAATGAGCAGTTCTTC. It codes for CASSPVLDRTYNEQFF.

The chain recombines TRBV7-9 with TRBJ1-2; TRBD1 matches at 8 bases. Germline V lookup: CDR1 SEHNR, CDR2 FQNEAQ (reference sequence). J gave up 4 bases and V 8 bases, and 9 bases lay outside the gene matches. The CDR3 spans 14 residues. The CDR3 here is CASSYPTGGYGYTF. The CDR3 bases are TGTGCCAGCTCCTATCCAACAGGGGGCTATGGCTACACCTTC. The entire variable domain, with the rest obtained from reference TRBV7-9 and TRBJ1-2, is as follows: DTGVSQNPRHKITKRGQNVTFRCDPISEHNRLYWYRQTLGQGPEFLTYFQNEAQLEKSRLLSDRFSAERPKGSFSTLEIQRTEQGDSAMYLCASSYPTGGYGYTFGSGTRLTVV.

This CDR3 reads CASSHTGGGNQPQHF. DNA for the CDR3: TGTGCCAGCAGTCACACGGGGGGGGGCAATCAGCCCCAGCATTTT. This rearrangement joins TRBV6-6 to TRBJ1-5, with D perhaps matching TRBD1 (5 bases). The germline CDR1 and CDR2 sequences are MNHNY and SVGAGI (reference sequence). There are 15 residues in the CDR3. Trimming removed 5 bases from V and 2 bases from J, with 13 bases in between.

The chain combines TRBV5-6 with TRBJ2-7, with 11 bases that match TRBD1. The germline CDR1 and CDR2 sequences are SGHDT and YYEEEE. This CDR3 is built from 14 residues. Trimming took 4 bases from V and 4 from J; bases not matched to a gene: 4. CDR3 sequence (DNA): TGTGCCAGCAGCCCGGACAGGGGGCTATACGAGCAGTACTTC. This translates into CASSPDRGLYEQYF.

This chain links TRBV4-1 with TRBJ1-1; TRBD1 aligns across 9 bases. With V trimmed by 3 bases and J by 6 bases, 11 bases remained unmatched. CDR3 length: 16 amino acids. Germline loops: CDR1 MGHRA, CDR2 YSYEKL. In DNA form, the CDR3 reads TGCGCCAGCAGCCATAACCCGGACAGGGGATTGGCTGAAGCTTTCTTT. Protein sequence: CASSHNPDRGLAEAFF.

V gene TRBV6-1 combines with J gene TRBJ1-2, with D possibly being TRBD1 (5 bases). This CDR3 comprises 12 residues. Germline values: CDR1 MNHNS, CDR2 SASEGT. The germline V and J ends were trimmed by 4 bases and 13 bases, with 16 bases remaining between them. CDR3 sequence reads: CASSGGRTQSTF. Here the CDR3 DNA reads TGTGCCAGCAGTGGGGGGAGGACACAAAGCACCTTC.

The genes are TRBV6-5 and TRBJ1-2, with D maybe TRBD1 (6 bases). CDR1 and CDR2 (germline): MNHEY, SVGAGI. The length of the CDR3 is 13 residues. Trimming removed 2 bases at V and 5 bases at J, with 9 bases between. The CDR3 reads CASSYHREYGYTF. CDR3 bases: TGTGCCAGCAGTTACCACAGGGAGTATGGCTACACCTTC.

The CDR3, as DNA: TGTGCCAGCAGGAGACAGGGTGGGAGGAATTCACCCCTCCACTTT. This codes for CASRRQGGRNSPLHF. The chain employs TRBV6-5 and TRBJ1-6; 7 bases are shared with TRBD1. V lost 6 bases to trimming and J lost 7 bases; unmatched junction nucleotides: 9. The CDR3 is 15 amino acids. In germline, CDR1 is MNHEY, CDR2 SVGAGI.

This chain uses TRBV9 with TRBJ2-3; perhaps D is TRBD1 or TRBD2 (5 bases each). V was shortened by 5 bases and J by 2 bases, with 12 bases between the two germline ends. Germline V CDR1 and CDR2: SGDLS, YYNGEE. The CDR3 has 14 amino acids. The DNA of the CDR3 is TGTGCCAGCAGTGAGGGGCTTCTCACAGATACGCAGTATTTT. Amino acids: CASSEGLLTDTQYF.

The chain couples TRBV18 to TRBJ1-1; 7 nucleotides match TRBD1. Germline trimming cut 9 bases from V and 3 bases from J; bases unmatched to any gene: 7. The CDR3 contains 13 residues. Germline CDR1 and CDR2: KGHSH and LQKENI. In nucleotides, the CDR3 is TGTGCCAGTTCAGGGGGAACCCACACTGAAGCTTTCTTT. Protein product: CASSGGTHTEAFF.

This sequence joins TRBV27 and TRBJ1-6; 7 bases match TRBD1. The CDR3 spans 15 residues. Germline V gene data show CDR1 as MNHEY and CDR2 as SMNVEV (reference sequence). V lost 4 bases to trimming and J lost 6 bases; unmatched junction nucleotides: 6. The CDR3 sequence is CASSSGQEFNSPLHF. CDR3 nucleotide sequence: TGTGCCAGCAGTTCCGGACAGGAATTTAATTCACCCCTCCACTTT.

V usage is TRBV5-1 and J usage is TRBJ2-3; D could derive from TRBD1 or TRBD2 (5 bases each). The V gene's germline CDR1 is SGHRS and CDR2 YFSETQ. This CDR3 spans 15 amino acids. Trimming shortened V by 4 bases and J by 2 bases, and 14 bases separated the two germline ends. The CDR3 nucleotides are TGCGCCAGCAGCCTAGGGACCCAGGACACAGATACGCAGTATTTT. Translating gives CASSLGTQDTDTQYF.